This is a list of T cell receptor beta chains from one sample in a study of shared clonotypes between healthy human individuals. TCRdb keeps only in-frame clones here, not all; method: immunoSEQ multiplex PCR. Counted here are about 1.9 million clones, roughly 93% occurring once; the ten biggest clones make up around 1.8%. Specimen: naive CD8+ T cells from PBMCs. Receptor source: a man between 18 and 29 years old in good health. Some clones in this sample may be carry-over from other donors' samples. Both conserved end residues are part of each CDR3. Each record gives: J gene, clone size, V gene, D gene, CDR3 DNA, CDR3 protein. The D gene is left open where the match is weak. Not every row has a clone size; where given, it reads once, few, many or a size class.

>TRBJ2-1|NA|TRBV27|NA
TGTGCCAGCAGTCGAAGCGTAAGCTCCTACAATGAGCAGTTCTTC
CASSRSVSSYNEQFF
>TRBJ2-7|NA|TRBV27|TRBD2
TGTGCCAGCAGTCGATTGGGACTAGCGGTAGACTCCTACGAGCAGTACTTC
CASSRLGLAVDSYEQYF
>TRBJ2-1|NA|TRBV27|TRBD2
TGTGCCAGCAGTCACCTACTAGCGGGAGGGCCGGGTGAGCAGTTCTTC
CASSHLLAGGPGEQFF
>TRBJ1-4|NA|TRBV28|NA
TGTGCCAGCAGGACCCCCGGTGAAAAACTGTTTTTT
CASRTPGEKLFF
>TRBJ2-7|once|TRBV13|TRBD2
TGTGCCAGCAGCTCTAGGACTAGCGGGATCCTCTACGAGCAGTACTTC
CASSSRTSGILYEQYF
>TRBJ2-7|once|TRBV5-8|TRBD2
TGTGCGGGGCTTGGACTAGCGGCGAGCTCCTACGAGCAGTACTTC
CAGLGLAASSYEQYF
>TRBJ2-1|NA|TRBV9|TRBD2
TGTGCCAGCAGCATTAGCGGGAGGGCCCGGAATGAGCAGTTCTTC
CASSISGRARNEQFF
>TRBJ1-1|NA|TRBV18|TRBD1
TGTGCCAGCTCGACAAGGGGGCTGAACACTGAAGCTTTCTTT
CASSTRGLNTEAFF
>TRBJ1-5|NA|TRBV27|NA
TGTGCCAGCAGTAGGGGGGCACGGGGCAATCAGCCCCAGCATTTT
CASSRGARGNQPQHF
>TRBJ1-4|NA|TRBV29-1|NA
TGCAGCGTTGCCGAGGGAAGGCAACTGTTTTTT
CSVAEGRQLFF
>TRBJ1-2|NA|TRBV21-1|NA
TGTGCCAGCAGCAAAGTGCCAGACCCCCTTAAAATCCACTATGGCTACACCTTC
CASSKVPDPLKIHYGYTF
>TRBJ2-7|NA|TRBV27|NA
TGTGCCAGCAGTCCCGCCCCCGGGACGCTCAACGAGCAGTACTTC
CASSPAPGTLNEQYF
>TRBJ1-2|once|TRBV5-6|NA
TGTGCCAGCAGCTTGGGGCGGACTGGCTACACCTTC
CASSLGRTGYTF
>TRBJ2-1|NA|TRBV5-6|NA
TGTGCCAGCAGCCCATACGTTACGGATGAGCAGTTCTTC
CASSPYVTDEQFF
>TRBJ2-1|NA|TRBV28|NA
TGTGCCAGCAGTTTTTTTCCAGGGGACAATGAGCAGTTCTTC
CASSFFPGDNEQFF
>TRBJ1-2|once|TRBV7-9|NA
TGTGCCAGCAGCTTAGTAGGGACCCTTGGCTACACCTTC
CASSLVGTLGYTF
>TRBJ2-7|NA|TRBV9|TRBD2
TGTGCCAGCAGCCGGGGCGGGAGGGCCGGCTACGAGCAGTACTTC
CASSRGGRAGYEQYF
>TRBJ2-3|NA|TRBV5-1|NA
TGCGCCAGCAGCTTGTGGAGTTTCACAGATACGCAGTATTTT
CASSLWSFTDTQYF
>TRBJ2-1|NA|TRBV27|NA
TGTGCCAGCAGTTTATCCATACCGGGTTACTACAATGAGCAGTTCTTC
CASSLSIPGYYNEQFF
>TRBJ2-7|NA|TRBV27|NA
TGTGCCAGCAGGAGGCTGGGGGGATCCTACGAGCAGTACTTC
CASRRLGGSYEQYF
>TRBJ1-1|few|TRBV2|NA
TGTGCCAGCATTATCTGGAACACTGAAGCTTTCTTT
CASIIWNTEAFF
>TRBJ1-1|NA|TRBV6-5|TRBD1
TGTGCCAGCACTTACAGGACAGGCAACACTGAAGCTTTCTTT
CASTYRTGNTEAFF
>TRBJ1-1|NA|TRBV6-5|NA
TGTGCCAGCAGTTACTCGTTTTTGGTCACTGAAGCTTTCTTT
CASSYSFLVTEAFF
>TRBJ2-1|NA|TRBV6-6|TRBD1
TGTGCCAGCAGCCGGGACAGGGGTAATGAGCAGTTCTTC
CASSRDRGNEQFF
>TRBJ2-7|NA|TRBV27|NA
TGTGCCAGCAGTTTCTCCGGGCCCAACTACGAGCAGTACTTC
CASSFSGPNYEQYF
>TRBJ2-7|once|TRBV10-3|TRBD1
TGTGCCATCAGCGGGACAGGGCCCTCCTACGAGCAGTACTTC
CAISGTGPSYEQYF
>TRBJ1-6|NA|TRBV7-9|NA
TGTGCCAGCAGCTTAGATCTCGGGCCCAATTCACCCCTCCACTTT
CASSLDLGPNSPLHF